The rows below give T cell receptor beta chains drawn from one sample of a study of identical twins. MiXCR, applied by TCRdb to the 5' RACE reads, yields one record per CDR3 protein. The sample includes some 1,700,000 distinct CDR3 sequences, less than 40% of them seen just once. Material for sequencing was cord blood. The receptor set was obtained from a newborn girl in good health. Each CDR3 is given with its conserved first and last residue. A D gene is named only where the DNA matches it firmly. Size tells how often a clone was seen (once, few, many) or the class of an expanded clone, and some rows leave it out.

CDR3: CASSLWGAHNEQYF
DNA: TGTGCCAGCAGCTTGTGGGGGGCTCACAATGAGCAGTACTTC
J: TRBJ2-5
D: .
V: TRBV5-6
size: .

CDR3: CASSLVPPRGSYEQYF
DNA: TGTGCCAGCAGTTTGGTGCCCCCTCGCGGATCCTACGAGCAGTACTTC
J: TRBJ2-7
D: .
V: TRBV28
size: .

CDR3: CAISEGGWENQPQHF
DNA: TGTGCCATCAGTGAAGGAGGGTGGGAAAATCAGCCCCAGCATTTT
J: TRBJ1-5
D: .
V: TRBV10-3
size: .

CDR3: CASSQALATSGISYEQYF
DNA: TGTGCCAGCAGCCAAGCGCTGGCTACTAGCGGTATTTCCTACGAGCAGTACTTC
J: TRBJ2-7
D: TRBD2
V: TRBV4-2
size: .

CDR3: CASSFWAGAGEKLFF
DNA: TGTGCCAGCAGTTTTTGGGCAGGGGCCGGGGAAAAACTGTTTTTT
J: TRBJ1-4
D: .
V: TRBV28
size: few

CDR3: CASSFSRGNTEAFF
DNA: TGTGCCAGCAGTTTTTCCAGGGGGAACACTGAAGCTTTCTTT
J: TRBJ1-1
D: .
V: TRBV27
size: many

CDR3: CSGVELAGNNEQFF
DNA: TGCAGTGGGGTCGAACTAGCGGGGAACAATGAGCAGTTCTTC
J: TRBJ2-1
D: TRBD2
V: TRBV20-1
size: few

CDR3: CASSLGFENEQFF
DNA: TGCGCCAGCAGCTTGGGGTTTGAGAATGAGCAGTTCTTC
J: TRBJ2-1
D: .
V: TRBV5-1
size: .

CDR3: CASSLGGGQSYEQYF
DNA: TGCGCCAGCAGCTTGGGAGGGGGACAGTCCTACGAGCAGTACTTC
J: TRBJ2-7
D: TRBD1
V: TRBV5-1
size: .

CDR3: CASSKPGQEKNTEAFF
DNA: TGTGCCAGCAGTAAGCCCGGACAGGAAAAGAACACTGAAGCTTTCTTT
J: TRBJ1-1
D: TRBD1
V: TRBV6-2/TRBV6-3
size: .

CDR3: CASIGSRGNNEQFF
DNA: TGTGCCAGCATAGGCAGCAGGGGTAACAATGAGCAGTTCTTC
J: TRBJ2-1
D: .
V: TRBV3-1
size: .

CDR3: CASSLAGGETTEAFF
DNA: TGCGCCAGCAGCTTGGCCGGGGGGGAGACCACTGAAGCTTTCTTT
J: TRBJ1-1
D: .
V: TRBV5-1
size: .

CDR3: CAGRTGGLDGYTF
DNA: TGTGCCGGCAGAACAGGGGGCTTAGATGGCTACACCTTC
J: TRBJ1-2
D: TRBD1
V: TRBV12-3/TRBV12-4
size: .

CDR3: CSATGSGANVLTF
DNA: TGCAGTGCTACAGGCTCTGGGGCCAACGTCCTGACTTTC
J: TRBJ2-6
D: .
V: TRBV20-1
size: .

CDR3: CASSLAGDFSYEQYF
DNA: TGTGCCAGCAGCTTGGCAGGGGACTTCTCCTACGAGCAGTACTTC
J: TRBJ2-7
D: .
V: TRBV5-6
size: few

CDR3: CASSQGLVGGNGGTGELFF
DNA: TGTGCCAGCAGCCAAGGGCTAGTAGGCGGGAATGGTGGCACCGGGGAGCTGTTTTTT
J: TRBJ2-2
D: .
V: TRBV4-2
size: .

CDR3: CASSLPGFTGELFF
DNA: TGTGCCAGCAGTTTACCAGGGTTCACCGGGGAGCTGTTTTTT
J: TRBJ2-2
D: .
V: TRBV28
size: .

CDR3: CSAVIIGTTTRNYEQYF
DNA: TGCAGCGCAGTTATCATAGGGACAACCACTAGGAACTACGAGCAGTACTTC
J: TRBJ2-7
D: .
V: TRBV29-1
size: few

CDR3: CSVGLAWAGELFF
DNA: TGCAGCGTTGGACTAGCTTGGGCCGGGGAGCTGTTTTTT
J: TRBJ2-2
D: TRBD2
V: TRBV29-1
size: .

CDR3: CASSRAGRNYGYTF
DNA: TGTGCCAGCAGCCGAGCCGGGCGGAACTATGGCTACACCTTC
J: TRBJ1-2
D: .
V: TRBV4-2
size: few

CDR3: CASSLYGRATGELFF
DNA: TGCGCCAGCAGCTTGTATGGGAGGGCCACCGGGGAGCTGTTTTTT
J: TRBJ2-2
D: TRBD2
V: TRBV5-1
size: .

CDR3: CASSLSGRAGFDEQYF
DNA: TGTGCCAGCAGCTTAAGTGGGCGAGCGGGGTTCGACGAGCAGTACTTC
J: TRBJ2-7
D: TRBD2
V: TRBV11-2
size: .

CDR3: CASSLKQVRVYGYTF
DNA: TGTGCCAGCAGCTTGAAACAGGTTCGGGTCTATGGCTACACCTTC
J: TRBJ1-2
D: .
V: TRBV5-6
size: .

CDR3: CASSFKSTSYNEQFF
DNA: TGTGCCAGCAGCTTTAAGAGCACGTCCTACAATGAGCAGTTCTTC
J: TRBJ2-1
D: .
V: TRBV7-8
size: .

CDR3: CSASTGMGYTF
DNA: TGCAGTGCTTCGACAGGGATGGGCTACACCTTC
J: TRBJ1-2
D: TRBD1
V: TRBV20-1
size: .

CDR3: CASRPTQGQETQYF
DNA: TGTGCCAGCAGGCCCACTCAGGGCCAAGAGACCCAGTACTTC
J: TRBJ2-5
D: .
V: TRBV7-8
size: once

CDR3: CSAKDRLRHTEAFF
DNA: TGCAGTGCAAAGGACAGGCTGCGACACACTGAAGCTTTCTTT
J: TRBJ1-1
D: TRBD1
V: TRBV20-1
size: few

CDR3: CASSQEVGGVYEQYF
DNA: TGTGCCAGCAGCCAAGAGGTAGGCGGCGTCTACGAGCAGTACTTC
J: TRBJ2-7
D: .
V: TRBV4-2
size: .

CDR3: CASSFPSTANTGELFF
DNA: TGTGCCAGCAGTTTCCCATCGACCGCGAACACCGGGGAGCTGTTTTTT
J: TRBJ2-2
D: .
V: TRBV27
size: .

CDR3: CASSPQGQTGSYNEQYF
DNA: TGTGCCAGCAGTCCCCAGGGACAGACAGGCTCCTACAATGAGCAGTACTTC
J: TRBJ2-7
D: TRBD1
V: TRBV12-3/TRBV12-4
size: few

CDR3: CASSLIYNEQYF
DNA: TGTGCCAGCAGCCTCATATACAATGAGCAGTACTTC
J: TRBJ2-5
D: .
V: TRBV7-6
size: once

CDR3: CASSLPRETRGSRNEQFF
DNA: TGTGCCAGCAGCTTACCCCGGGAAACCCGTGGGAGTAGAAATGAGCAGTTCTTC
J: TRBJ2-1
D: .
V: TRBV7-8
size: few

CDR3: CASSLVEWANTEAFF
DNA: TGTGCCAGCAGCTTAGTCGAATGGGCGAACACTGAAGCTTTCTTT
J: TRBJ1-1
D: .
V: TRBV7-8
size: .

CDR3: CSAPDRLYNEQFF
DNA: TGCAGTGCTCCGGACAGGCTCTACAATGAGCAGTTCTTC
J: TRBJ2-1
D: TRBD1
V: TRBV20-1
size: .

CDR3: CSVGVRGQSGNTIYF
DNA: TGCAGCGTTGGAGTGAGGGGACAGAGTGGAAACACCATATATTTT
J: TRBJ1-3
D: TRBD1
V: TRBV29-1
size: .

CDR3: CSASPNSLQETQFF
DNA: TGCAGTGCTAGTCCTAATAGTCTCCAAGAGACCCAGTTCTTC
J: TRBJ2-1
D: .
V: TRBV20-1
size: .

CDR3: CASSVVKNEQFF
DNA: TGTGCCAGCAGCGTAGTCAAGAATGAGCAGTTCTTC
J: TRBJ2-1
D: .
V: TRBV9
size: few

CDR3: CASARLANEQYF
DNA: TGTGCCAGCGCAAGACTAGCCAACGAGCAGTACTTC
J: TRBJ2-7
D: TRBD2
V: TRBV6-1
size: few

CDR3: CSAQPGIKETQYF
DNA: TGCAGTGCTCAACCAGGTATCAAAGAGACCCAGTACTTC
J: TRBJ2-5
D: .
V: TRBV20-1
size: .

CDR3: CASGRTLRGKYNEQFF
DNA: TGTGCTAGTGGCCGGACCTTGCGGGGAAAATACAATGAGCAGTTCTTC
J: TRBJ2-1
D: .
V: TRBV12-5
size: few

CDR3: CASSATGEGNEQYF
DNA: TGTGCCAGCAGTGCTACAGGGGAGGGGAACGAGCAGTACTTC
J: TRBJ2-7
D: .
V: TRBV2
size: many

CDR3: CASSEAAGYTF
DNA: TGTGCCAGCAGTGAAGCTGCAGGCTACACCTTC
J: TRBJ1-2
D: .
V: TRBV2
size: .

CDR3: CASSPMTVYGYTF
DNA: TGTGCCAGCAGCCCTATGACAGTCTATGGCTACACCTTC
J: TRBJ1-2
D: .
V: TRBV7-2
size: .

CDR3: CASTRQGPYGYTF
DNA: TGTGCCAGCACCCGACAGGGTCCCTATGGCTACACCTTC
J: TRBJ1-2
D: TRBD1
V: TRBV6-2/TRBV6-3
size: few

CDR3: CASSVGVWGNGELFF
DNA: TGTGCCAGCAGCGTAGGGGTCTGGGGGAACGGGGAGCTGTTTTTT
J: TRBJ2-2
D: .
V: TRBV9
size: .

CDR3: CATGTGTGYSYEQYF
DNA: TGTGCCACCGGGACCGGGACAGGATACTCCTACGAGCAGTACTTC
J: TRBJ2-7
D: TRBD1
V: TRBV10-3
size: few

CDR3: CASSLSAGGPFDTQYF
DNA: TGTGCCAGCAGTTTATCGGCGGGAGGGCCATTTGATACGCAGTATTTT
J: TRBJ2-3
D: TRBD2
V: TRBV12-3/TRBV12-4
size: .

CDR3: CASSLKFTGPEAFF
DNA: TGTGCCAGCAGTCTTAAGTTCACTGGGCCAGAAGCTTTCTTT
J: TRBJ1-1
D: .
V: TRBV7-8
size: .

CDR3: CASSAVGQNYGYTF
DNA: TGCGCCAGCAGCGCCGTAGGGCAGAACTATGGCTACACCTTC
J: TRBJ1-2
D: .
V: TRBV5-1
size: few

CDR3: CASRSSGAKNIQYF
DNA: TGTGCCAGCAGGTCTAGCGGTGCCAAAAACATTCAGTACTTC
J: TRBJ2-4
D: TRBD2
V: TRBV12-3/TRBV12-4
size: few

CDR3: CASALGHTGDTQYF
DNA: TGTGCCAGCGCTCTAGGACACACGGGAGATACGCAGTATTTT
J: TRBJ2-3
D: .
V: TRBV3-1
size: few

CDR3: CASSTLSGSINEQYF
DNA: TGTGCCAGCAGCACCCTTAGCGGGAGTATCAATGAGCAGTACTTC
J: TRBJ2-5
D: TRBD2
V: TRBV7-2
size: .

CDR3: CSATGPRGITDTQYF
DNA: TGCAGTGCTACGGGACCCAGGGGTATCACAGATACGCAGTATTTT
J: TRBJ2-3
D: .
V: TRBV20-1
size: few

CDR3: CSAPMGLARNTQYF
DNA: TGCAGTGCCCCGATGGGACTAGCGCGGAATACGCAGTATTTT
J: TRBJ2-3
D: TRBD2
V: TRBV20-1
size: .

CDR3: CASSPKGGQRLYQPQHF
DNA: TGCGCCAGCAGCCCCAAGGGCGGGCAGAGACTATATCAGCCCCAGCATTTT
J: TRBJ1-5
D: .
V: TRBV4-1
size: .

CDR3: CASSQAGTSGGASDTQYF
DNA: TGTGCCAGCAGCCAGGCCGGGACTAGCGGGGGGGCATCGGATACGCAGTATTTT
J: TRBJ2-3
D: TRBD2
V: TRBV4-2
size: .

CDR3: CASSWGSTDTLYF
DNA: TGTGCCAGCAGCTGGGGAAGCACAGATACGCTGTATTTT
J: TRBJ2-3
D: .
V: TRBV7-2
size: once

CDR3: CSAKVGGPTTTQYF
DNA: TGCAGTGCTAAAGTGGGGGGGCCTACTACGACCCAGTACTTC
J: TRBJ2-5
D: .
V: TRBV20-1
size: few

CDR3: CASSPQSTQPQHF
DNA: TGTGCCAGCAGTCCTCAGTCGACTCAGCCCCAGCATTTT
J: TRBJ1-5
D: .
V: TRBV12-3/TRBV12-4
size: few